This T cell receptor (beta chain) derives from a study of neurological immune-mediated disorders. TCRdb re-called the 5' RACE reads through MiXCR, storing one row per CDR3 protein. The sample consists of roughly 65,000 distinct CDR3 sequences, about 5.2% of them appearing once. The unsorted libraries had their origin in 2 million PBMCs stored at -80 C. The V gene's germline CDR1 is SGHRS and CDR2 YFSETQ. This CDR3 spans 12 amino acids. Trimming left V 3 bases short and J 5 bases short, with 9 bases between. Study-level points and caveats: On phylogenetic grouping, the repertoires of 18 of 34 multiple sclerosis patients fell within one related-CDR3 cluster, constituting a possible signature.

This clonotype has ten or more counts. Its antigen is still unknown. The V and J genes are TRBV5-1 and TRBJ2-7; D may be TRBD1 (5 bases). The sequenced sample was PBMCs. The receptor comes from a human donor with multiple sclerosis. The donor label of this sample is uncertain. The CDR3 loop is CASSWKGDEQYF. The CDR3, as DNA: TGCGCCAGCAGCTGGAAAGGGGACGAGCAGTACTTC.